One sample yielded the 17 T cell receptor beta chains listed below, sequenced in a study of cytomegalovirus exposure and HLA in healthy donors. Sequenced by immunoSEQ multiplex PCR; TCRdb stores in-frame clones only, minus some. There are tens of thousands of clones in the sample; just under 95% occur only once, and about 4.2% lies in the top ten. Source material: PBMCs. The receptors shown here come from a man aged 18 to 35 in good health and CMV-seropositive.

J is TRBJ2-7 and V is TRBV19, with 9 positions matching TRBD1. Trimming removed 3 bases from V and 5 bases from J; junction bases left unmatched: 8. Germline assignment: CDR1 LNHDA and CDR2 SQIVND (reference sequence). This CDR3 has 15 residues. The CDR3 region has the DNA TGTGCCAGTAGTATGCGACAGGGGGACAAGGACGAGCAGTACTTC. This gives the protein CASSMRQGDKDEQYF.

This chain connects TRBV5-4 to TRBJ1-4; D may be TRBD1 (5 bases). The CDR3 extends over 14 amino acids. Germline lookup yields CDR1 SGHNT and CDR2 YYREEE (reference sequence). With 5 bases removed from V and 7 bases from J, the gap between germline ends came to 15 bases. CDR3 in DNA: TGTGCCAGCAGTTTACCGGGGGTCGGTGAAAAACTGTTTTTT. Translation gives CASSLPGVGEKLFF.

CDR3 nucleotides: TGTGCCAGCAGCTCTCGACTAGACACCGGGGAGCTGTTTTTT. This codes for CASSSRLDTGELFF. V and J are TRBV11-1 and TRBJ2-2; D possibly corresponds to TRBD2 (6 bases). Germline CDR1 reads SGHAT; CDR2 reads FQDESV (reference sequence). Trimming stripped 4 bases from V and 3 bases from J, with 9 bases between. The CDR3 runs to 14 residues.

The genes are TRBV7-9 and TRBJ2-1; D unresolved. Germline lookup yields CDR1 SEHNR and CDR2 FQNEAQ (reference sequence). CDR3 length: 17 amino acids. The V end was cut by 5 bases, the J end by 4 bases, with 21 bases between. CDR3 coding DNA: TGTGCCAGCAGCCCCTCTATTGACTCGACTGATTACAATGAGCAGTTCTTC. Encoded protein: CASSPSIDSTDYNEQFF.

CDR3 coding DNA: TGTGCCAGCAGCCGAGGACAGGCCCGACTCCACTATGGCTACACCTTC. It yields the protein CASSRGQARLHYGYTF. V and J are TRBV7-9 and TRBJ1-2, with 7 bases lining up with TRBD1. J was trimmed by 3 bases and V by 5 bases; bases with no gene match: 12. This CDR3 spans 16 amino acids. Germline V lookup: CDR1 SEHNR, CDR2 FQNEAQ (reference sequence).

V gene TRBV7-2 combines with J gene TRBJ2-3; 9 nucleotides agree with TRBD2. The CDR3 is 15 amino acids. The V segment lost 4 bases and the J segment 2 bases; nucleotides outside the gene matches: 4. The V gene's germline CDR1 is SGHTA and CDR2 FQGNSA. CDR3 sequence: CASSSSGETTDTQYF. The CDR3, as DNA: TGTGCCAGCAGCTCTAGCGGGGAAACCACAGATACGCAGTATTTT.

This chain joins TRBV4-3 and TRBJ1-1, with TRBD1 identical over 8 bases. In germline, CDR1 is LGHNA, CDR2 YSLEER. The junction had 4 bases not matched to a gene; V was cut back by 0 bases and J by 1 base. The CDR3 runs to 16 residues. This CDR3 is CASSQDRTGSNTEAFF. The CDR3 DNA reads as TGCGCCAGCAGCCAAGACCGGACAGGGTCGAACACTGAAGCTTTCTTT.

This clone has only one observation. This chain joins TRBV6-5 and TRBJ1-1; D is uncertain. The CDR3 has 14 residues. The ends were cut back, 5 bases at V and 5 bases at J, with 15 bases in the middle. The germline V gene encodes CDR1 MNHEY and CDR2 SVGAGI. CDR3 DNA sequence: TGTGCCAGCAGTCCCCTACTAAGAGGGACTGAAGCTTTCTTT. Its protein is CASSPLLRGTEAFF.

This clone was observed once. V and J are TRBV25-1 and TRBJ2-7; D gene unclear. This CDR3 has 14 amino acids. V was clipped by 1 base and J by 1 base, with 8 bases between them. The germline gives CDR1 MGHDK, CDR2 SYGVNS. The DNA of the CDR3 is TGTGCCAGCAGTGAATCCCGAACTTCCTACGAGCAGTACTTC. Translating it yields CASSESRTSYEQYF.

The chain has TRBV7-3 and TRBJ1-1; maybe TRBD1 (5 bases). Germline lookup yields CDR1 SGHTA and CDR2 FQGTGA. The CDR3 length is 13 residues. Trimming stripped 3 bases from V and 5 bases from J, with 10 bases between. In nucleotides, the CDR3 is TGTGCCAGCAGCTTCGGGGGGGAGACTGAAGCTTTCTTT. Translation gives CASSFGGETEAFF.

CDR3 region: CASSEGYSYEQYF. The CDR3 DNA reads TGTGCCAGCAGTGAGGGATACTCCTACGAGCAGTACTTC. The gene calls are TRBV6-6 and TRBJ2-7; possibly TRBD2 for D (5 bases). Trimming removed 5 bases from V and 0 bases from J, with 8 bases in between. This CDR3 contains 13 residues. Germline V lookup: CDR1 MNHNY, CDR2 SVGAGI (reference sequence).

The chain has TRBV11-2 and TRBJ2-1; the match to TRBD1 covers 9 bases. CDR1 is SGHAT, CDR2 FQNNGV, per germline. This CDR3 comprises 15 residues. V was pared by 2 bases and J by 8 bases, with 7 bases of the junction left unmatched. The CDR3 region has the DNA TGTGCCAGCAGCTTAATACAGGGGGCCGGGGATGAGCAGTTCTTC. Its translation is CASSLIQGAGDEQFF.

The genes are TRBV7-3 and TRBJ2-3; TRBD1 is a possible D gene (5 bases). Germline assignment: CDR1 SGHTA and CDR2 FQGTGA. CDR3 length equals 14 residues. V was pared by 5 bases and J by 4 bases, with 13 bases between. The CDR3 sequence: CASSPQGRADTQYF. Here the CDR3 DNA reads TGTGCCAGCAGCCCCCAGGGAAGAGCAGATACGCAGTATTTT.

V and J are TRBV19 and TRBJ2-7, with 7 bases matching TRBD2. Germline CDR1 is LNHDA and CDR2 is SQIVND (reference sequence). CDR3 length equals 13 residues. V was clipped by 2 bases and J by 3 bases; unmatched bases: 1. Here the CDR3 DNA reads TGTGCCAGTAGTATAAAGCGGGGCTACGAGCAGTACTTC. Its protein is CASSIKRGYEQYF.

The chain couples TRBV27 to TRBJ2-7; D may be TRBD2 (5 bases). CDR3 length: 13 amino acids. With 2 bases removed from V and 3 bases from J, the gap between germline ends came to 8 bases. Germline CDR1 MNHEY, CDR2 SMNVEV (reference sequence). CDR3 nucleotide sequence: TGTGCCAGCAGTTTACGGGAAAGCTACGAGCAGTACTTC. Translation gives CASSLRESYEQYF.

The chain links TRBV11-2 to TRBJ2-1; D is unresolved. Germline V CDR1 and CDR2: SGHAT, FQNNGV. V was cut by 0 bases and J by 0 bases, with 12 bases left in between. This CDR3 contains 17 residues. The CDR3: CASSLELDPSSYNEQFF. For the CDR3, the DNA is TGTGCCAGCAGCTTAGAGCTTGACCCTAGCTCCTACAATGAGCAGTTCTTC.

CDR3 DNA: TGTGCCAGCAGAATAGGGGGCGGACACGAGCAGTACTTC. Encoded protein: CASRIGGGHEQYF. This chain joins TRBV7-2 and TRBJ2-7, with 7 bases identical to TRBD1. This CDR3 has 13 residues. After removal of 6 bases from V and 5 bases from J, the junction contained 7 bases not matched to a gene. Germline CDR1 and CDR2: SGHTA and FQGNSA.